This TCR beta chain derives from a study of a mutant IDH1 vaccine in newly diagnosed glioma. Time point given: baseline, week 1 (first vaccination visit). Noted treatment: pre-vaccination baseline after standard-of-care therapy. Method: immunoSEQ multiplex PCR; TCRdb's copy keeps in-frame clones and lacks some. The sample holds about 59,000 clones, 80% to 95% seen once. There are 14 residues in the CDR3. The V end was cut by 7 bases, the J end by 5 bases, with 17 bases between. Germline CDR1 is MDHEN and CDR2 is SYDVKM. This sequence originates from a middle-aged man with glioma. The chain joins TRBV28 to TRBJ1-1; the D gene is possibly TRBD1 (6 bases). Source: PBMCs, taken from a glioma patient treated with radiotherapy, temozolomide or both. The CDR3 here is CASIPRRGGTEAFF. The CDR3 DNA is TGTGCCAGCATTCCTCGGAGGGGGGGGACTGAAGCTTTCTTT. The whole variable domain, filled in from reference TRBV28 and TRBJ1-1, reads DVKVTQSSRYLVKRTGEKVFLECVQDMDHENMFWYRQDPGLGLRLIYFSYDVKMKEKGDIPEGYSVSREKKERFSLILESASTNQTSMYLCASIPRRGGTEAFFGQGTRLTVV.